These 14 T cell receptor beta chains came from one sample sequenced in a study of blood T cell repertoires in COVID-19. Using immunoSEQ multiplex PCR, the repertoire was profiled, and TCRdb retains in-frame clones only, with some absent. The sample yields around 280,000 clones, roughly nine tenths seen once. The sequenced sample consisted of PBMCs or T cells enriched from blood (not recorded which). These TCRs come from a woman aged 40 to 49 who had recovered from COVID-19.

This chain connects TRBV5-1 to TRBJ2-6, with a tentative D call TRBD2 (6 bases). Germline V lookup: CDR1 SGHRS, CDR2 YFSETQ. This CDR3 has 17 amino acids. V lost 5 bases, J lost 0 bases, and 15 bases lay in between. In nucleotides, the CDR3 is TGCGCCAGCAGGACCGGGACTGGGCCCTCTGGGGCCAACGTCCTGACTTTC. It translates to CASRTGTGPSGANVLTF.

This clone was seen at least ten times. The chain carries TRBV7-8 and TRBJ1-3, with TRBD1 matching 7 bases. CDR1 and CDR2 (germline): SGHVS, FQNEAQ. The CDR3 is made up of 16 amino acids. The trim removed 4 bases at V and 1 base at J, leaving 7 bases unmatched. The CDR3 nucleotides read TGTGCCAGCAGCTCGTCCGGGACAGCTTCTGGAAACACCATATATTTT. Its translation: CASSSSGTASGNTIYF.

The chain is built from TRBV3-1 (or the pseudogene TRBV3-2) and TRBJ1-1, with 9 bases lining up with TRBD1. This CDR3 has 14 residues. V dropped 0 bases and J dropped 8; count of bases not matched to a gene: 4. In germline, CDR1 is LGHDT, CDR2 YNNKEL (reference sequence). The CDR3 sequence: CASSQEGTGTEAFF. The CDR3 DNA is TGTGCCAGCAGCCAAGAGGGGACAGGGACCGAAGCTTTCTTT.

This clone was observed a handful of times. J is TRBJ1-4 and V is TRBV27, with D uncertain. CDR1 is MNHEY and CDR2 is SMNVEV in the germline V gene (reference sequence). CDR3 length: 14 amino acids. V lost 2 bases, J lost 4 bases, and 8 bases lay in between. The CDR3 DNA reads TGTGCCAGCAGTTTAACCGGGATTAATGAAAAACTGTTTTTT. This translates into CASSLTGINEKLFF.

This chain links TRBV5-8 with TRBJ2-1; 9 bases fit TRBD2. CDR1 SGHTS and CDR2 YDEGEE come from the germline V gene. The CDR3 runs 17 residues. V shed 4 bases, J shed 5 bases, and the junction held 13 bases outside the gene matches. CDR3 amino acids: CASSRLAGVVRNNEQFF. CDR3 nucleotide sequence: TGTGCCAGCAGCCGTTTAGCGGGAGTAGTGCGGAACAATGAGCAGTTCTTC.

Notes on this clone: The sample holds other DNA sequences that translate to the same CDR3. This chain links TRBV30 with TRBJ1-5; TRBD1 might be the D (5 bases). CDR3 size: 13 residues. With 2 bases removed from V and 4 bases from J, the gap between germline ends came to 9 bases. Looked up from germline, CDR1 is GTSNPN and CDR2 is SVGIG (reference sequence). CDR3 sequence reads: CAWSPQGNQPQHF. The DNA for the CDR3 is TGTGCCTGGAGTCCTCAGGGTAATCAGCCCCAGCATTTT.

This clone was observed a handful of times. The V and J genes are TRBV19 and TRBJ1-2; 10 bases align to TRBD1. Germline CDR1 reads LNHDA; CDR2 reads SQIVND (reference sequence). CDR3 length: 13 residues. Trimming at V came to 7 bases and at J to 8 bases, leaving 7 bases not matched to a gene. The CDR3 DNA follows: TGTGCCAGTACCCCGGGACAGGGGTTCGGCTACACCTTC. Translation gives CASTPGQGFGYTF.

The chain links TRBV3-1 (or the pseudogene TRBV3-2) to TRBJ2-7; D remains ambiguous. The CDR3 contains 13 residues. In germline, CDR1 is LGHDT, CDR2 YNNKEL (reference sequence). V shed 8 bases and J shed 5 bases, with 16 bases lying between them. The CDR3 loop is CASRRFGADEQYF. CDR3 sequence (DNA): TGTGCCAGCCGGCGGTTTGGAGCCGACGAGCAGTACTTC.

The chain couples TRBV7-3 to TRBJ1-3; 7 positions agree with TRBD1. V lost 6 bases, J lost 0 bases, and 8 bases stayed unmatched. CDR1 SGHTA and CDR2 FQGTGA come from the germline V gene. The CDR3 has 16 amino acids. The CDR3 sequence is CASRVRQGTSGNTIYF. As DNA, the CDR3 is TGTGCCAGCAGGGTACGACAGGGAACCTCTGGAAACACCATATATTTT.

The chain links TRBV28 to TRBJ1-1; D not certain. Trimming took 3 bases from V and 5 from J, leaving 13 bases between them. Per germline, CDR1 MDHEN and CDR2 SYDVKM. The CDR3 contains 14 residues. The CDR3 loop reads CASSFLSIRTEAFF. The DNA of the CDR3 is TGTGCCAGCAGTTTTCTTTCCATCAGGACTGAAGCTTTCTTT.

The rearrangement joins TRBV14 to TRBJ2-2, with 7 bases aligning to TRBD2. The length of the CDR3 is 17 residues. V shed 2 bases, J shed 7 bases, and the junction held 13 bases outside the gene matches. Germline V gene lookup returns CDR1 SGHDN and CDR2 FVKESK. The CDR3 loop reads CASSQSGASGAVGELFF. DNA for the CDR3: TGTGCCAGCAGCCAATCTGGGGCTAGCGGTGCGGTCGGGGAGCTGTTTTTT.

This sequence joins TRBV6-5 and TRBJ1-2; no reliable D call. Germline V CDR1 and CDR2: MNHEY, SVGAGI. Deletions cut 0 bases from V and 4 bases from J, with 9 bases between. This CDR3 is 14 amino acids long. CDR3 nucleotide sequence: TGTGCCAGCAGTTACTCGATCGGAGCCTATGGCTACACCTTC. This sequence encodes CASSYSIGAYGYTF.

This clone was seen more than once but under ten times. This chain uses TRBV2 with TRBJ2-1, with TRBD2 as a possible D gene (6 bases). The CDR3 is 13 amino acids. The germline V gene encodes CDR1 SNHLY and CDR2 FYNNEI. Trimming stripped 10 bases from V and 6 bases from J, with 16 bases between. The CDR3 region has the DNA TGTGCCACCGCGGGTGGGACTGGCAATGAGCAGTTCTTC. Protein: CATAGGTGNEQFF.

The CDR3 spells CASSRSAANTGELFF. CDR3 DNA: TGTGCCAGCAGCCGCTCAGCGGCTAACACCGGGGAGCTGTTTTTT. J is TRBJ2-2 and V is TRBV3-1 (or the pseudogene TRBV3-2), with D perhaps TRBD2 (5 bases). Germline-derived CDR1 and CDR2 are LGHDT and YNNKEL (reference sequence). The CDR3 is 15 residues long. The V end lost 4 bases, the J end lost 2 bases, and 11 bases lay between the germline ends.